One sample yielded the 8 T cell receptor beta chains listed below, sequenced in a study of T-cell memory formation after mild COVID-19. TCRdb processed the 5' RACE reads anew with MiXCR; each CDR3 protein has one entry. The sample comprises about 430,000 distinct CDR3 sequences, 20% to 25% of which are singletons, and 8.5% to 10% rests with the top ten. Sequencing was carried out using PBMCs or a T cell subset sorted from them (not recorded which). These receptors were collected from an adult woman who had mild COVID-19 (a few samples of this study predate the infection). Cell type and time point are not known.

CDR3 amino acids: CASSLLGRGNEKLFF. The DNA for the CDR3 is TGTGCCAGCAGTTTACTCGGCAGGGGTAATGAAAAACTGTTTTTT. This chain uses TRBV12-3 or TRBV12-4 with TRBJ1-4, with D perhaps matching TRBD1 (6 bases). The CDR3 has 15 amino acids. Trimming pared 2 bases from V and 4 bases from J, leaving 11 bases between.

This clonotype was found many times. V gene TRBV12-3 or TRBV12-4 combines with J gene TRBJ2-1; maybe TRBD1 (6 bases). The CDR3 loop spans 15 amino acids. V was clipped by 1 base and J by 7 bases, with 14 bases between them. The CDR3 bases are TGTGCCAGCAGTTTAGGCAGGGGAGAGTGGAATGAGCAGTTCTTC. Translating gives CASSLGRGEWNEQFF.

This sequence joins TRBV7-3 and TRBJ2-3, with 10 bases identical to TRBD2. CDR1 and CDR2 from the germline V gene are SGHTA and FQGTGA. V shed 2 bases, J shed 0 bases, and the junction held 8 bases outside the gene matches. The CDR3 has 18 residues. The CDR3 reads CASSLGLAGAPSTDTQYF. CDR3 sequence (DNA): TGTGCCAGCAGCTTAGGGCTAGCGGGGGCCCCTAGCACAGATACGCAGTATTTT.

This clonotype was observed a few times. The rearrangement joins TRBV11-2 to TRBJ1-1; maybe TRBD1 (5 bases). Germline V gives CDR1 SGHAT, CDR2 FQNNGV. V was shortened by 0 bases and J by 3 bases, with 11 bases between the two germline ends. The CDR3 covers 15 residues. This CDR3 reads CASSLDPGPDTEAFF. The CDR3 DNA follows: TGTGCCAGCAGCTTAGATCCAGGGCCGGACACTGAAGCTTTCTTT.

This clonotype was recorded a few times. The chain is built from TRBV5-1 and TRBJ1-1; D remains ambiguous. Germline V gene data show CDR1 as SGHRS and CDR2 as YFSETQ. V lost 4 bases and J lost 2, with 27 bases in between. CDR3 length equals 19 residues. CDR3 protein: CASSNPAHGSQEGNTEAFF. CDR3 DNA sequence: TGCGCCAGCAGCAACCCCGCCCATGGATCTCAAGAAGGAAACACTGAAGCTTTCTTT. The entire variable domain, with the rest obtained from reference TRBV5-1 and TRBJ1-1, is as follows: KAGVTQTPRYLIKTRGQQVTLSCSPISGHRSVSWYQQTPGQGLQFLFEYFSETQRNKGNFPGRFSGRQFSNSRSEMNVSTLELGDSALYLCASSNPAHGSQEGNTEAFFGQGTRLTVV.

Only a few counts were recorded for this clonotype. The chain uses TRBV18 and TRBJ2-1; tentatively, D is TRBD1 (5 bases). Per the germline V gene, CDR1 is KGHSH and CDR2 is LQKENI. V gave up 0 bases and J gave up 9 bases, with 9 bases separating them. This CDR3 region has 13 residues. The DNA of the CDR3 is TGTGCCAGCTCACCACCCCCAGGGATTGAGCAGTTCTTC. Its translation: CASSPPPGIEQFF.

As DNA, the CDR3 is TGTGCCAGCAGCTCCGGGGACGGAGTTAATGAAAAACTGTTTTTT. Translating gives CASSSGDGVNEKLFF. This chain connects TRBV7-6 to TRBJ1-4, with D perhaps matching TRBD1 (5 bases). The germline V and J ends were trimmed by 4 bases and 4 bases, with 13 bases remaining between them. Germline V gene sequence: CDR1 SGHVS, CDR2 FNYEAQ. The CDR3 extends over 15 amino acids.

The chain combines TRBV29-1 with TRBJ2-4; TRBD1 agrees at 10 bases. Trimming took 7 bases from V and 8 from J; bases not matched to a gene: 8. The CDR3 has 13 residues. The germline gives CDR1 SQVTM, CDR2 ANQGSEA. CDR3 sequence: CSARDRGRDIQYF. The CDR3, as DNA: TGCAGCGCCAGGGACAGGGGAAGAGACATTCAGTACTTC.